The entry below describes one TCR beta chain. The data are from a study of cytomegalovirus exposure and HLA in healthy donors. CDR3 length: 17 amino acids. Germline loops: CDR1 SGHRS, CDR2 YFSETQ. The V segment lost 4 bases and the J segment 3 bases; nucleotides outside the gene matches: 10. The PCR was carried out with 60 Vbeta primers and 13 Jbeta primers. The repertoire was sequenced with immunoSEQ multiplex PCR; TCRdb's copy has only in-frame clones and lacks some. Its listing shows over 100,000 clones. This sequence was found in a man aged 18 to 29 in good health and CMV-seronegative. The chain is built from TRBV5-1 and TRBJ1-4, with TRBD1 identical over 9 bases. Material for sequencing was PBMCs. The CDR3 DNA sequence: TGCGCCAGCAGCACGTCCCGGGACAGGGACCCTAATGAAAAACTGTTTTTT. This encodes CASSTSRDRDPNEKLFF.